This T cell receptor (beta chain) is drawn from a study of cytomegalovirus exposure and HLA in healthy donors. General study results and limits: The presence/absence work took it that sequencing depth was about the same across donors. Cytomegalovirus status, reportedly, was diagnosed with high specificity and sensitivity by the classifier.

In the PCR, 60 Vbeta and 13 Jbeta primers were used. Sequenced by immunoSEQ multiplex PCR; TCRdb stores in-frame clones only, minus some. The sample gives 150,000 to 200,000 clones, over 60% of which show up once; over 1.2% is in the top ten. Germline assignment: CDR1 SEHNR and CDR2 FQNEAQ (reference sequence). This CDR3 region has 16 residues. With 1 base clipped from V and 0 bases from J, the junction kept 5 bases outside the gene matches. In the case of this clone: No antigen is known for it.

The sample taken for sequencing was PBMCs. V is TRBV7-9 and J is TRBJ1-1; 7 nucleotides line up with TRBD1. The clonotype originates from a girl aged 5 to 17 in good health and CMV-seronegative. CDR3 in amino acids: CASSLGPTGLNTEAFF. CDR3 DNA: TGTGCCAGCAGCTTAGGACCGACAGGGTTGAACACTGAAGCTTTCTTT.